These 25 T cell receptor beta chains share one sample of origin, sequenced in a study of pediatric ulcerative colitis. The table came from immunoSEQ multiplex PCR; TCRdb's copy has only in-frame clones and leaves some out. The sample lists about 60,000 clones, over 80% seen once, with roughly 1.5% in the top ten. Sequenced sample: blood. The source is a boy between 10 and 17 years old who was a control in a study of pediatric ulcerative colitis.

This clone has a single count. The chain is built from TRBV27 and TRBJ2-7; 12 positions match TRBD2. Germline lookup yields CDR1 MNHEY and CDR2 SMNVEV (reference sequence). There are 14 residues in the CDR3. Germline trimming cut 4 bases from V and 5 bases from J; bases unmatched to any gene: 3. CDR3 DNA sequence: TGTGCCAGCAGTTCTGGACTAGCGGGAAACGAGCAGTACTTC. This sequence encodes CASSSGLAGNEQYF.

The chain uses TRBV19 and TRBJ1-1, with 8 bases lining up with TRBD1. Germline CDR1 LNHDA, CDR2 SQIVND (reference sequence). The length of the CDR3 is 14 residues. The trim removed 5 bases at V and 4 bases at J, leaving 6 bases unmatched. The CDR3 DNA reads as TGTGCCAGTAGTCTAGGACAGGGAATCACTGAAGCTTTCTTT. Protein: CASSLGQGITEAFF.

This chain uses TRBV9 with TRBJ2-3, with TRBD2 matching over 10 bases. CDR1 is SGDLS and CDR2 is YYNGEE in the germline V gene. The length of the CDR3 is 20 residues. The V and J ends lost 0 bases and 2 bases, in that order; junction bases with no gene match: 15. CDR3 amino acids: CASSVVGRGLAGAPTDTQYF. The DNA for the CDR3 is TGTGCCAGCAGCGTAGTCGGGAGGGGGCTAGCGGGAGCCCCCACAGATACGCAGTATTTT.

This clone was seen a single time. The V gene is TRBV4-3, the J gene TRBJ1-2; D not resolved. The germline gives CDR1 LGHNA, CDR2 YSLEER. The CDR3 has 16 amino acids. V was shortened by 0 bases and J by 5 bases, with 16 bases between the two germline ends. The CDR3 DNA reads as TGCGCCAGCAGCCAAGATGTCGTCGGGTGGCGGTATGGCTACACCTTC. It yields the protein CASSQDVVGWRYGYTF.

This CDR3 is CASSEQGGHQPQHF. DNA for the CDR3: TGTGCCAGCAGTGAGCAGGGGGGGCATCAGCCCCAGCATTTT. The J gene is TRBJ1-5, the V gene TRBV6-1, with 7 positions matching TRBD1. The CDR3 is made up of 14 amino acids. With 3 bases clipped from V and 5 bases from J, the junction kept 4 bases outside the gene matches. The germline CDR1 and CDR2 sequences are MNHNS and SASEGT.

The DNA of the CDR3 is TGTGCCAGCAAATCCAGGGGTGGCTACACCTTC. Amino acids: CASKSRGGYTF. The genes are TRBV5-7 and TRBJ1-2; possible D gene TRBD1, 6 bases. TRBV5-7 is an open reading frame, and its role is uncertain. V lost 6 bases and J 7 bases, leaving 10 bases between the germline ends. The CDR3 has 11 amino acids.

The J gene is TRBJ2-7, the V gene TRBV5-1, with 7 bases identical to TRBD1. The CDR3 has 15 amino acids. Trimming took 1 base from V and 3 from J; bases not matched to a gene: 7. The V gene's germline CDR1 is SGHRS and CDR2 YFSETQ. The CDR3 DNA reads as TGCGCCAGCAGCTTGACGGGACAGCGTAACTACGAGCAGTACTTC. Residues: CASSLTGQRNYEQYF.

V gene TRBV6-4 combines with J gene TRBJ2-7; D might be TRBD1 or TRBD2, each matching 5 bases. The CDR3 totals 16 residues. V was trimmed by 0 bases and J by 3 bases, leaving 15 bases between them. Germline V gene lookup returns CDR1 MRHNA and CDR2 SNTAGT. The CDR3 loop is CASSDSMGDPLYEQYF. The CDR3 bases are TGTGCCAGCAGTGACTCGATGGGGGACCCCCTCTACGAGCAGTACTTC.

This chain links TRBV28 with TRBJ2-7; 8 nucleotides line up with TRBD2. Trimming removed 7 bases from V and 4 bases from J; junction bases left unmatched: 15. CDR3 length: 16 residues. Germline CDR1 reads MDHEN; CDR2 reads SYDVKM. This chain's CDR3 is CASTGGGPPGPYEQYF. The CDR3 region has the DNA TGTGCCAGCACCGGGGGGGGTCCGCCAGGGCCTTACGAGCAGTACTTC.

This chain uses TRBV7-3 with TRBJ1-5; D remains unclear. The CDR3 extends over 13 amino acids. Germline assignment: CDR1 SGHTA and CDR2 FQGTGA. V lost 5 bases and J lost 4, with 9 bases in between. CDR3 region: CASSADGNQPQHF. Here the CDR3 DNA reads TGTGCCAGCAGCGCGGACGGGAATCAGCCCCAGCATTTT.

The J gene is TRBJ2-3, the V gene TRBV5-8, with 13 positions matching TRBD2. Germline values: CDR1 SGHTS, CDR2 YDEGEE. The CDR3 is made up of 16 amino acids. V was clipped by 5 bases and J by 1 base; unmatched bases: 4. CDR3 DNA: TGTGCCAGCAGTCCGGGGACTAGCGGGGGCACAGATACGCAGTATTTT. Its protein product is CASSPGTSGGTDTQYF.

The V and J genes are TRBV18 and TRBJ2-7; 9 bases are a match to TRBD1. This CDR3 is built from 17 residues. The V gene's germline CDR1 is KGHSH and CDR2 LQKENI. J was trimmed by 4 bases and V by 3 bases; bases with no gene match: 13. The CDR3, as DNA: TGTGCCAGCTCACCGGCCTTAAGCGGGACAGGGAGTTACGAGCAGTACTTC. Protein: CASSPALSGTGSYEQYF.

The chain employs TRBV6-1 and TRBJ2-3, with D possibly matching TRBD2 (6 bases). The CDR3 runs 13 residues. V lost 6 bases, J lost 4 bases, and 11 bases lay in between. The germline V gene has CDR1 MNHNS and CDR2 SASEGT. The CDR3 DNA sequence: TGTGCCAGCAGGCTAGCGATCGCAGATACGCAGTATTTT. Translated, it gives CASRLAIADTQYF.

The V and J genes are TRBV7-6 and TRBJ2-3; 12 bases match TRBD1. The CDR3 covers 17 residues. V shed 1 base and J 4 bases; nucleotides not matched to a gene: 6. Germline CDR1 is SGHVS and CDR2 is FNYEAQ. The CDR3 spells CASSLGLRDRGPDTQYF. The CDR3 DNA reads TGTGCCAGCAGCTTAGGCCTCCGGGACAGGGGGCCAGATACGCAGTATTTT.

V usage is TRBV6-4 and J usage is TRBJ1-5; D ambiguous. The CDR3 loop spans 13 amino acids. Germline values: CDR1 MRHNA, CDR2 SNTAGT. V was shortened by 6 bases and J by 0 bases, with 6 bases between the two germline ends. CDR3 sequence reads: CASSPGSNQPQHF. The CDR3 region has the DNA TGTGCCAGCAGCCCCGGTAGCAATCAGCCCCAGCATTTT.

V gene TRBV11-2 combines with J gene TRBJ2-5; D gene uncertain. The V and J ends lost 4 bases and 5 bases respectively, with 14 bases between them. CDR3 size: 14 residues. Per the germline V gene, CDR1 is SGHAT and CDR2 is FQNNGV. CDR3 DNA: TGTGCCAGCAGCTCCCTCAAGGGCAGGGAGACCCAGTACTTC. This gives the protein CASSSLKGRETQYF.

The chain joins TRBV6-5 to TRBJ1-2, with 9 bases fitting TRBD1. The germline V gene encodes CDR1 MNHEY and CDR2 SVGAGI. The CDR3 consists of 14 residues. With V trimmed by 2 bases and J by 8 bases, 6 bases remained unmatched. The CDR3 is CASSYGDRAFGYTF. CDR3 bases: TGTGCCAGCAGTTACGGGGACAGGGCTTTCGGCTACACCTTC.

This chain links TRBV19 with TRBJ2-1; perhaps D is TRBD1 or TRBD2 (5 bases each). Trimming removed 4 bases at V and 3 bases at J, with 19 bases between. The germline V gene has CDR1 LNHDA and CDR2 SQIVND (reference sequence). The CDR3 contains 17 residues. CDR3 nucleotide sequence: TGTGCCAGTAGTACGATCCGGGACGGAACTAACTACAATGAGCAGTTCTTC. This sequence encodes CASSTIRDGTNYNEQFF.

This chain uses TRBV12-5 with TRBJ2-7; 10 nucleotides align to TRBD1. With V trimmed by 2 bases and J by 1 base, 8 bases remained unmatched. CDR1 and CDR2 (germline): LGHNT, FRNRAP. The CDR3 totals 17 residues. The DNA for the CDR3 is TGTGCTAGTGGTTTGCTATTTGGGACAGGGGAGTCCTACGAGCAGTACTTC. This codes for CASGLLFGTGESYEQYF.

The chain links TRBV13 to TRBJ1-2; D is possibly TRBD1 (6 bases). The CDR3 is 13 residues long. Germline-derived CDR1 and CDR2 are PRHDT and FYEKMQ (reference sequence). The V end was cut by 6 bases, the J end by 5 bases, with 13 bases between. In nucleotides, the CDR3 is TGTGCCAGCAGTCAGGGGCTGAGTTATGGCTACACCTTC. It yields the protein CASSQGLSYGYTF.

The chain joins TRBV11-2 to TRBJ1-2, with unresolved D. The CDR3 extends over 15 amino acids. Germline loops: CDR1 SGHAT, CDR2 FQNNGV. With 0 bases removed from V and 3 bases from J, the gap between germline ends came to 11 bases. The CDR3 protein is CASSLEAGDYYGYTF. The CDR3 nucleotides read TGTGCCAGCAGCTTAGAGGCAGGAGACTACTATGGCTACACCTTC.

CDR3 amino acids: CASSGTTGTDYGYTF. CDR3 bases: TGTGCCAGCAGCGGGACGACCGGGACAGACTATGGCTACACCTTC. The chain recombines TRBV9 with TRBJ1-2, with 7 positions matching TRBD1. Germline CDR1 SGDLS, CDR2 YYNGEE. V gave up 3 bases and J gave up 3 bases; unmatched junction bases: 8. The CDR3 contains 15 residues.

CDR3 loop: CASSLRAIRGTDTQYF. CDR3 in DNA: TGTGCCAGCAGCTTAAGGGCGATCAGGGGGACAGATACGCAGTATTTT. The rearrangement uses TRBV5-6 and TRBJ2-3; TRBD1 agrees at 7 bases. The CDR3 totals 16 residues. Looked up from germline, CDR1 is SGHDT and CDR2 is YYEEEE. V lost 2 bases and J lost 3; bases outside the gene matches: 9.

Of note for this clone: Other DNA sequences from this sample encode an identical CDR3 as well. The chain uses TRBV2 and TRBJ1-5; D is ambiguous. V shed 4 bases and J shed 5 bases, with 12 bases lying between them. The CDR3 length is 14 residues. Germline values: CDR1 SNHLY, CDR2 FYNNEI. The CDR3 region has the DNA TGTGCCAGCAGTGGGGCCCTAGGCGATCAGCCCCAGCATTTT. It translates to CASSGALGDQPQHF.

The gene calls are TRBV7-6 and TRBJ1-3; D gene unclear. Germline V CDR1 and CDR2: SGHVS, FNYEAQ. The ends were cut back, 1 base at V and 0 bases at J, with 7 bases in the middle. This CDR3 contains 15 residues. CDR3 region: CASSLVSGSGNTIYF. The CDR3 region has the DNA TGTGCCAGCAGCTTAGTGTCAGGCTCTGGAAACACCATATATTTT.